This TCR beta chain was sequenced for a study of T cell repertoires in cytomegalovirus infection. Whole-study findings and limits: The response measured ex vivo was dominated by TCR beta clonotypes (HLA-C-restricted and CMV-specific).

Each CDR3 protein gets one entry after TCRdb re-called the reads with MiXCR. The table includes 310,000 or so distinct CDR3 sequences, around 25% detected once. This CDR3 contains 13 residues. Trimming removed 8 bases from V and 0 bases from J, with 13 bases in between. Germline values: CDR1 SQVTM, CDR2 ANQGSEA. In regard to this clonotype: Antigen unknown.

The receptor was isolated from a human donor in good health (CMV status not recorded). Some clones in this sample may be carry-over from other donors' samples. V usage is TRBV29-1 and J usage is TRBJ1-1; D is unclear. The material sequenced was PBMCs. CDR3 in amino acids: CSTTQYLNTEAFF. CDR3 nucleotides: TGCAGCACCACTCAATACCTGAACACTGAAGCTTTCTTT.